Here is one T cell receptor beta chain with its context. Its antigen is still unknown. Assay: immunoSEQ multiplex PCR; the TCRdb copy retains only in-frame clones and omits some. Among 26,000 or so clones, 70% to 85% were seen once, and the ten largest hold just under 8%. This entry is derived from a study of radiotherapy plus CTLA-4 blockade in lung cancer. Whole-study context: With 31% of patients having disease control, objective responses were seen in approximately 19%.

General observations from the study: With interferon-beta, early dynamics of blood T cell clones were reported to best predict response.

The CDR3 is 14 amino acids. Trimming took off 5 bases at V and 0 bases at J, with 10 bases between the two ends. Per germline, CDR1 MNHEY and CDR2 SVGAGI. This receptor was obtained from a human donor with non-small cell lung cancer who had stable disease on radiotherapy plus ipilimumab. This rearrangement joins TRBV6-5 to TRBJ1-2; no definite D call. The specimen comprised peripheral blood, sampled from a patient treated with radiotherapy plus ipilimumab. CDR3 sequence reads: CASSRTVANYGYTF. CDR3 nucleotides: TGTGCCAGCAGTCGGACGGTAGCTAACTATGGCTACACCTTC.